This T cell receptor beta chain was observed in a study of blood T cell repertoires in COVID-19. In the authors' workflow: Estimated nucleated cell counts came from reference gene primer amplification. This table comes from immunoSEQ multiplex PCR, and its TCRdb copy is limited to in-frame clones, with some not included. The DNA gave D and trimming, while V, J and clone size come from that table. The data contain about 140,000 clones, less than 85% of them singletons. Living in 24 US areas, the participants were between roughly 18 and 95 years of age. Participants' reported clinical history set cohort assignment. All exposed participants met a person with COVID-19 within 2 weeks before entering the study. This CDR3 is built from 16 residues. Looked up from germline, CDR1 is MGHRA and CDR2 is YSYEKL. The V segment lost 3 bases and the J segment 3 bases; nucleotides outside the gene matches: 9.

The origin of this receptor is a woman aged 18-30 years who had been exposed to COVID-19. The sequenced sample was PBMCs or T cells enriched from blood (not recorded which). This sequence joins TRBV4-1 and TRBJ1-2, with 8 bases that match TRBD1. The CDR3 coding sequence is TGCGCCAGCAGCCACCTCCGACAGGGGTATTACTATGGCTACACCTTC. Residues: CASSHLRQGYYYGYTF.